This T cell receptor (beta chain) was sequenced in a study of T cell clones after liver transplantation. Study details: Samples came pre-transplant, pre-randomization before withdrawal, and post-randomization after withdrawal ended.

Germline-derived CDR1 and CDR2 are LGHNA and YNFKEQ. Trimming pared 0 bases from V and 6 bases from J, leaving 6 bases between. The CDR3 length is 13 residues. The repertoire was sequenced with immunoSEQ multiplex PCR; TCRdb's copy has only in-frame clones and lacks some. The data show 75,000 to 95,000 clones, less than 90% seen once. Study findings and constraints: Low donor cell numbers restricted donor-reactive repertoire measurement in a couple of subjects.

Note on this clone: Antigen unknown.

The chain has TRBV4-2 and TRBJ1-5; D is unresolved. The source of this sequence is a human patient who received a liver transplant. Some T cells may possibly be graft donor cells. Sequencing used CD4+ T cells from blood, obtained 48 months after liver transplant. The CDR3 reads CASSQDLGQPQHF. DNA for the CDR3: TGTGCCAGCAGCCAAGATCTCGGTCAGCCCCAGCATTTT.